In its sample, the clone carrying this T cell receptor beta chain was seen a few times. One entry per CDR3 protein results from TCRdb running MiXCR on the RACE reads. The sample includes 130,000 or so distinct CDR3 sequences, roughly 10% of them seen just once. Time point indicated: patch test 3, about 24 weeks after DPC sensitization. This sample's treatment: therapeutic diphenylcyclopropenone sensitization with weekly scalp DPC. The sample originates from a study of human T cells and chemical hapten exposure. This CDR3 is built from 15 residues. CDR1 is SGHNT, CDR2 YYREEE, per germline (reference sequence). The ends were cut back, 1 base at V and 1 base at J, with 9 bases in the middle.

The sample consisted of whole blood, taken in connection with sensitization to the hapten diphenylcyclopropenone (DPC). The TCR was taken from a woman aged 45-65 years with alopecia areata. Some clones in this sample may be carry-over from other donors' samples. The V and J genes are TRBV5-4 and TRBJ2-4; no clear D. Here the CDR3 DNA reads TGTGCCAGCAGCTTGAAGGGCCGGGCCAAAAACATTCAGTACTTC. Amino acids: CASSLKGRAKNIQYF. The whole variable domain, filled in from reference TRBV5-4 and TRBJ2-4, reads ETGVTQSPTHLIKTRGQQVTLRCSSQSGHNTVSWYQQALGQGPQFIFQYYREEENGRGNFPPRFSGLQFPNYSSELNVNALELDDSALYLCASSLKGRAKNIQYFGAGTRLSVL.